This TCR beta chain was found in a study of a mutant IDH1 vaccine in newly diagnosed glioma. Study-wide context: Most had both radiotherapy and temozolomide beforehand; others had only one.

Study-wide findings and caveats: With respect to changes in top peripheral T cell clonotypes, pseudoprogression seemed unrelated. The occurrence of vaccine-induced immune responses was seen in roughly 93% of patients.

TCRdb's table, derived via immunoSEQ multiplex PCR, lists solely in-frame clones and lacks some. The table includes about 96,000 clones, just under 80% detected once. The time point here: baseline, week 1 (first vaccination visit). The treatment: pre-vaccination baseline after standard-of-care therapy. Regarding this clone: Its target is not known.

The sequenced sample was PBMCs, obtained from a glioma patient treated with radiotherapy, temozolomide or both. The origin of this receptor is a man aged 35 to 55 with glioma.

CDR3 sequence (DNA): TGCGCCAGCAGCCAAGATGGGACACCGAGCTCCTACAATGAGCAGTTCTTC. Translated: CASSQDGTPSSYNEQFF. This rearrangement joins TRBV4-1 to TRBJ2-1; maybe TRBD1 (6 bases). V was shortened by 0 bases and J by 0 bases, with 12 bases between the two germline ends. Germline CDR1 MGHRA, CDR2 YSYEKL. This CDR3 has 17 residues.